This T cell receptor beta chain is drawn from a study of blood T cell repertoires in COVID-19. J gave up 2 bases and V 4 bases, and 7 bases lay outside the gene matches. The CDR3 is 16 residues long. The germline CDR1 and CDR2 sequences are SGHTA and FQGNSA. This clone is a singleton in its sample. The protocol was immunoSEQ multiplex PCR, while the TCRdb copy is restricted to in-frame clones and leaves out a portion. The data contain tens of thousands of clones, over 65% of them singletons. The receptor was isolated from a human donor in a cohort sampled during active COVID-19. Sequenced: peripheral blood. V and J are TRBV7-2 and TRBJ2-7; 11 bases are a match to TRBD1. The CDR3 region is CASSSTGTGGTYEQYF. CDR3 bases: TGTGCCAGCAGCTCAACCGGGACAGGGGGGACCTACGAGCAGTACTTC.